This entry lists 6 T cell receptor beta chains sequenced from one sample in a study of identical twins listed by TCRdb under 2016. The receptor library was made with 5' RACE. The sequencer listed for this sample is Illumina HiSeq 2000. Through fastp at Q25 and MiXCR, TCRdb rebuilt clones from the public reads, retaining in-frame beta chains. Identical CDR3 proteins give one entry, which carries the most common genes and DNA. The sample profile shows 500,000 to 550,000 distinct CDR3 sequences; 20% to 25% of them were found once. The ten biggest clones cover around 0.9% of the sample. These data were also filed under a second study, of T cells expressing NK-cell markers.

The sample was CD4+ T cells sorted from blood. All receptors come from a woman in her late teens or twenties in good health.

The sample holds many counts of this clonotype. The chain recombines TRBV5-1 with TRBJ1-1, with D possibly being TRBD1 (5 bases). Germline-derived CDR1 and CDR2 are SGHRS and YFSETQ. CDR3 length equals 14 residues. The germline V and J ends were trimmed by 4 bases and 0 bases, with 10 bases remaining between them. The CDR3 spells CASSMDTLNTEAFF. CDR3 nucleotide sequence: TGCGCCAGCAGCATGGACACCCTGAACACTGAAGCTTTCTTT.

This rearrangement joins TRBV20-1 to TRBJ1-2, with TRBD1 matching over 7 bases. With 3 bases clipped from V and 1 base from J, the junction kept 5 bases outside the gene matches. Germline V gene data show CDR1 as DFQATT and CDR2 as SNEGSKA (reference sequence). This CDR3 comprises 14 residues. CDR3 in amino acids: CSARGGQNNYGYTF. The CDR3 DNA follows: TGCAGTGCTAGGGGGGGACAGAATAACTATGGCTACACCTTC.

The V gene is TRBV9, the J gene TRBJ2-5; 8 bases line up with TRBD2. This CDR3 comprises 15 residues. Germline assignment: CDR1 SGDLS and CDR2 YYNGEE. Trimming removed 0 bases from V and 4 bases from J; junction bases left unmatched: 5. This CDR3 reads CASSVGGTRGETQYF. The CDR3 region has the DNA TGTGCCAGCAGCGTAGGAGGGACTAGAGGAGAGACCCAGTACTTC.

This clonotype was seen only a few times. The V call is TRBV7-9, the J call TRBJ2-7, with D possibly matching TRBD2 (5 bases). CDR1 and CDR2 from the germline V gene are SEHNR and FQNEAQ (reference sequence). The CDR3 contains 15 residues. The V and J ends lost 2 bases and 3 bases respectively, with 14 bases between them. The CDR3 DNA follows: TGTGCCAGCAGCTTACAGACTTTAGGAGGCTACGAGCAGTACTTC. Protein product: CASSLQTLGGYEQYF.

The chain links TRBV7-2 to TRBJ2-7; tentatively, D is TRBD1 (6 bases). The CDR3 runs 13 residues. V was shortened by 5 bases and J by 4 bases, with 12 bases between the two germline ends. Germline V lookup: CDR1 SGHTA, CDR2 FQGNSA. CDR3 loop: CASSHRVLYEQYF. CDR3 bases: TGTGCCAGCAGCCACAGGGTTTTGTACGAGCAGTACTTC.

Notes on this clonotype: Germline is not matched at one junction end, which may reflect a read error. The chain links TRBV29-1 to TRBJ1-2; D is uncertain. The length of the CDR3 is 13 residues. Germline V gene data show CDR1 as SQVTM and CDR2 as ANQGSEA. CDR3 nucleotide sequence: TGCAGCGTTGCTTATGCAGGAAACATCGGCTACGACTTC. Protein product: CSVAYAGNIGYDF.